Reported below is one TCR beta chain. The table came from immunoSEQ multiplex PCR; TCRdb's copy has only in-frame clones and leaves some out. Of about 170,000 clones listed, around 85% are singletons. Trimming pared 5 bases from V and 7 bases from J, leaving 5 bases between. Looked up from germline, CDR1 is SGHVS and CDR2 is FQNEAQ. This CDR3 is built from 11 residues. This sample is part of a study of blood T cell repertoires in COVID-19. The chain employs TRBV7-8 and TRBJ1-4, with D unclear. The sequenced sample consisted of peripheral blood. The clonotype comes from a man aged 80 or over with COVID-19, enrolled during active disease. In DNA, the CDR3 is TGTGCCAGCAGCCCATCTGAAAAACTGTTTTTT. Its translation is CASSPSEKLFF.